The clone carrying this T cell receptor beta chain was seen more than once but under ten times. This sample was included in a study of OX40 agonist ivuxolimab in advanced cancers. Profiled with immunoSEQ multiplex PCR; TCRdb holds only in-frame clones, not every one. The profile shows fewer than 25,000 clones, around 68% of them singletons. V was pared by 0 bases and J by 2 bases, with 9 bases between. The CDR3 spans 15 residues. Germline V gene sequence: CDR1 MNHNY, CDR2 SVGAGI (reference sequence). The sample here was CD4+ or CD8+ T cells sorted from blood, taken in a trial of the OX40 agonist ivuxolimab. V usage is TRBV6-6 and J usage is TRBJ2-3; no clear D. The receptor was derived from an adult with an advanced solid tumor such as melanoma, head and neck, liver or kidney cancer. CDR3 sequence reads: CASSYSSRATDTQYF. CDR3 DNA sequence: TGTGCCAGCAGTTACTCGTCTAGGGCCACAGATACGCAGTATTTT.